A single count supports the clone carrying this TCR beta chain. The table came from immunoSEQ multiplex PCR; TCRdb's copy has only in-frame clones and leaves some out. The profile covers 400,000 or so clones, with over 75% appearing a single time and roughly 1.1% taken by the ten largest. The data belong to a study of blood T cell repertoires in COVID-19. Across the whole study: The cDNA or gDNA used as material had been derived from T cells, B-cell-depleted T cells, or PBMCs.

The V end lost 1 base, the J end lost 8 bases, and 14 bases lay between the germline ends. CDR3 size: 15 residues. Germline CDR1 reads KGHDR; CDR2 reads SFDVKD. The cohort comprised adults aged about 18 to 89 years residing in approximately 25 US areas. V usage is TRBV24-1 and J usage is TRBJ2-1; possible D gene TRBD2, 6 bases. Specimen: PBMCs or T cells enriched from blood (not recorded which). The receptor was derived from a man aged 25 to 40 who had recovered from COVID-19. The CDR3 nucleotides are TGTGCCACCAGTGATTTACCCCCGGGGGACGATGAGCAGTTCTTC. It translates to CATSDLPPGDDEQFF.